Sequencing of this T cell receptor beta chain was carried out in a study of cytomegalovirus exposure and HLA in healthy donors. Turning to this clone: Antigen specificity is unknown. A junction boundary mismatches the germline segment, possibly from a read error.

Study results and limitations: Beyond CMV serostatus, there was no information to go on about immune exposure. Listed as cytomegalovirus-associated were 150 or so TCR beta chains. A link between a missense DCLRE1C variant and TCR beta V- and J-gene trimming emerged from a later analysis.

PCR used 60 Vbeta primers and 13 Jbeta primers. Method: immunoSEQ multiplex PCR; TCRdb's copy keeps in-frame clones and lacks some. The table includes a few hundred thousand clones, more than 80% detected once. CDR3 length: 15 amino acids. Germline V lookup: CDR1 LNHDA, CDR2 SQIVND (reference sequence). The V call is TRBV19, the J call TRBJ2-6; tentatively, D is TRBD1 (5 bases). This sequence was found in a man younger than 45 in good health and CMV-seronegative. What was sequenced was PBMCs. The CDR3 bases are TGTGCCAGTAGGATAATTAGCTCTGGGGCCAGCGTCCTGACTTTC. This sequence encodes CASRIISSGASVLTF. Supplemented by reference TRBV19 and TRBJ2-6, the full variable domain reads DGGITQSPKYLFRKEGQNVTLSCEQNLNHDAMYWYRQDPGQGLRLIYYSQIVNDFQKGDIAEGYSVSREKKESFPLTVTSAQKNPTAFYLCASRIISSGASVLTFGAGSRLTVL.